This section outlines one TCR beta chain sequence together with its context. Authors' analysis steps: For the immunoSEQ data, sequences were junction-only without quality scores, so filtering differed. Libraries were prepared by immunoSEQ multiplex PCR; TCRdb keeps only in-frame clonotypes and omits some of them. V and J calls and clone size come straight from that table; D and trimming were deduced from the DNA. Here the sample spans about 2.1 million clones, about 93% being singletons. The CDR3 extends over 17 amino acids. Germline values: CDR1 LGHNA, CDR2 YNFKEQ. Trimming at V came to 3 bases and at J to 5 bases, leaving 13 bases not matched to a gene. This entry belongs to a study of shared clonotypes between healthy human individuals. As defined, naive CD8 cells were CD45RO-negative and positively selected for CCR7, with terminally differentiated effector memory CD45RA+ cells excluded.

What was sequenced was naive CD8+ T cells from PBMCs. The sequence derives from a young man in good health. Some clones in this sample may be carry-over from other donors' samples. The genes are TRBV4-2 and TRBJ2-1, with TRBD2 matching 7 bases. The chain's CDR3 is CASSQVVGEGRDNEQFF. CDR3 sequence (DNA): TGTGCCAGCAGCCAGGTCGTCGGGGAGGGGAGGGACAATGAGCAGTTCTTC.